These 28 T cell receptor beta chains were all obtained from the same sample, sequenced in a study of OX40 agonist ivuxolimab in advanced cancers. Sequencing was performed with immunoSEQ multiplex PCR; in TCRdb, only in-frame clones are kept and a portion is missing. The table has tens of thousands of clones, less than 90% seen once; the top ten hold 15% to 20%. The sample here was CD4+ or CD8+ T cells sorted from blood, taken in a trial of the OX40 agonist ivuxolimab. These receptors were obtained from an adult with an advanced solid tumor such as melanoma, head and neck, liver or kidney cancer.

J is TRBJ2-2 and V is TRBV7-3, with D tentatively TRBD1 or TRBD2 (5 bases each). Germline V CDR1 and CDR2: SGHTA, FQGTGA. With 4 bases removed from V and 0 bases from J, the gap between germline ends came to 15 bases. The CDR3 sequence is 17 residues long. CDR3 protein: CASSSPRGGTNTGELFF. The DNA of the CDR3 is TGTGCCAGCAGCTCACCGCGTGGGGGTACGAACACCGGGGAGCTGTTTTTT.

V and J are TRBV7-2 and TRBJ2-2, with TRBD2 identical over 8 bases. There are 16 residues in the CDR3. Germline-derived CDR1 and CDR2 are SGHTA and FQGNSA. The V and J ends lost 6 bases and 0 bases, in that order; junction bases with no gene match: 6. CDR3 sequence (DNA): TGTGCCAGCAGGCCACCGGGACTAGCGAACACCGGGGAGCTGTTTTTT. Protein: CASRPPGLANTGELFF.

The chain links TRBV2 to TRBJ1-6; D ambiguous. The CDR3 runs to 18 residues. Germline lookup yields CDR1 SNHLY and CDR2 FYNNEI. Between the trimmed V and J ends, which lost 2 bases and 0 bases, there was a span of 14 bases. This chain's CDR3 is CASSEWAPWSSYNSPLHF. As DNA, the CDR3 is TGTGCCAGCAGTGAATGGGCCCCTTGGAGCTCCTATAATTCACCCCTCCACTTT.

V is TRBV30 and J is TRBJ2-7, with 8 bases identical to TRBD1. V trimming: 3 bases; J trimming: 5 bases; junction bases outside the gene matches: 3. In germline, CDR1 is GTSNPN, CDR2 SVGIG (reference sequence). The CDR3 contains 12 residues. CDR3 sequence (DNA): TGTGCCTGGAGCCAGACAGGGGACGAGCAGTACTTC. It yields the protein CAWSQTGDEQYF.

This clone has a handful of counts. The chain couples TRBV2 to TRBJ1-6; no clear D. Trimming cost V 2 bases and J 5 bases, with 10 bases left between them. This CDR3 is 15 amino acids long. CDR1 SNHLY and CDR2 FYNNEI come from the germline V gene. CDR3 bases: TGTGCCAGCAGTGAACTAGAGGGAGATAATTCACCCCTCCACTTT. This encodes CASSELEGDNSPLHF.

V usage is TRBV7-3 and J usage is TRBJ2-7; D remains unclear. The CDR3 is 11 residues long. Trimming pared 5 bases from V and 5 bases from J, leaving 7 bases between. Germline loops: CDR1 SGHTA, CDR2 FQGTGA. CDR3 DNA: TGTGCCAGCAGCCCGGGTGACGAGCAGTACTTC. It encodes CASSPGDEQYF.

CDR3 residues: CASSQDGTAGGNEQFF. CDR3 sequence (DNA): TGTGCCAGCAGCCAAGATGGAACGGCGGGGGGCAATGAGCAGTTCTTC. The chain joins TRBV4-2 to TRBJ2-1, with 8 bases aligning to TRBD2. CDR1 is LGHNA, CDR2 YNFKEQ, per germline. Losses at the gene ends were 0 bases for V and 6 bases for J; bases not matched to a gene: 7. The CDR3 has 16 amino acids.

The CDR3 sequence is CATSRGQGSYEQYF. The CDR3 DNA reads as TGTGCCACCAGCAGAGGACAGGGATCCTACGAGCAGTACTTC. The chain recombines TRBV15 with TRBJ2-7, with 7 bases that match TRBD1. This CDR3 is 14 amino acids long. With V trimmed by 1 base and J by 1 base, 1 base remained unmatched. CDR1 and CDR2 (germline): LNHNV, YYDKDF (reference sequence).

V and J are TRBV6-1 and TRBJ1-2, with TRBD1 as a possible D gene (6 bases). Between the trimmed V and J ends, which lost 4 bases and 0 bases, there was a span of 9 bases. Germline CDR1 is MNHNS and CDR2 is SASEGT. There are 14 residues in the CDR3. The CDR3 loop is CASSVNRANYGYTF. The CDR3 DNA is TGTGCCAGCAGTGTAAACAGGGCTAACTATGGCTACACCTTC.

This clone was observed once. The V call is TRBV10-3, the J call TRBJ2-1; TRBD1 matches at 10 bases. Germline lookup yields CDR1 ENHRY and CDR2 SYGVKD. The CDR3 totals 15 residues. Trimming removed 6 bases from V and 5 bases from J; junction bases left unmatched: 7. The CDR3 region has the DNA TGTGCCATCAGCTCCGACAGGGGGCATAACAATGAGCAGTTCTTC. It specifies CAISSDRGHNNEQFF.

The chain has TRBV7-2 and TRBJ2-5; D perhaps matches TRBD2 (6 bases). This CDR3 spans 13 amino acids. Per the germline V gene, CDR1 is SGHTA and CDR2 is FQGNSA. V lost 6 bases and J 5 bases, leaving 13 bases between the germline ends. CDR3 loop: CASSTGEWETQYF. As DNA, the CDR3 is TGTGCCAGCAGTACGGGGGAGTGGGAGACCCAGTACTTC.

There are a few counts of this clone. This chain links TRBV9 with TRBJ1-5; D perhaps matches TRBD1 (5 bases). This CDR3 region has 13 residues. Germline V CDR1 and CDR2: SGDLS, YYNGEE. Between the trimmed V and J ends, which lost 3 bases and 7 bases, there was a span of 11 bases. This CDR3 is CASSAAWGQPQHF. The DNA for the CDR3 is TGTGCCAGCAGCGCAGCCTGGGGCCAGCCCCAGCATTTT. Full variable domain (missing parts from reference TRBV9 and TRBJ1-5): DSGVTQTPKHLITATGQRVTLRCSPRSGDLSVYWYQQSLDQGLQFLIQYYNGEERAKGNILERFSAQQFPDLHSELNLSSLELGDSALYFCASSAAWGQPQHFGDGTRLSIL.

V gene TRBV28 combines with J gene TRBJ2-3; D might be TRBD2 (5 bases). Trimming removed 2 bases at V and 0 bases at J, with 9 bases between. CDR3 length equals 15 residues. Germline V gene sequence: CDR1 MDHEN, CDR2 SYDVKM. The CDR3 region has the DNA TGTGCCAGCAGTTTAGCGGGCGTGAGCACAGATACGCAGTATTTT. Its protein product is CASSLAGVSTDTQYF.

The V and J genes are TRBV2 and TRBJ2-1, with D unclear. The CDR3 length is 12 residues. Trimming pared 4 bases from V and 8 bases from J, leaving 9 bases between. Germline V gives CDR1 SNHLY, CDR2 FYNNEI. For the CDR3, the DNA is TGTGCCAGCAGTGTGGCCGCGTATGAGCAGTTCTTC. It encodes CASSVAAYEQFF.

V and J are TRBV18 and TRBJ2-2; the D is unclear. Germline CDR1 reads KGHSH; CDR2 reads LQKENI. This CDR3 contains 14 residues. V was trimmed by 3 bases and J by 5 bases, leaving 10 bases between them. As DNA, the CDR3 is TGTGCCAGCTCACCTCCGGGTCGGACCGGGGAGCTGTTTTTT. Translating gives CASSPPGRTGELFF.

The CDR3 coding sequence is TGCGCCAGCAGCCCCCAGGGTAACTCCCCCGGGGAGCTGTTTTTT. Its translation is CASSPQGNSPGELFF. The rearrangement joins TRBV4-3 to TRBJ2-2; perhaps TRBD1 as D (5 bases). CDR3 length equals 15 residues. Trimming took 4 bases from V and 6 from J, leaving 15 bases between them. Germline CDR1 LGHNA, CDR2 YSLEER.

Worth noting for this clone: Given the absence of the conserved phenylalanine or tryptophan at the CDR3 end, a read error is likely. The chain uses TRBV6-5 and TRBJ2-7; D uncertain. The germline V gene encodes CDR1 MNHEY and CDR2 SVGAGI. Trimming left V 8 bases short and J 0 bases short, with 14 bases between. CDR3 size: 14 residues. CDR3 nucleotides: TGTGCCAGCTCTCTTACCTTAAGCTCCTACGAGCAGTACTCC. This sequence encodes CASSLTLSSYEQYS.

In this sample, this clone turned up a few times. This sequence joins TRBV10-2 and TRBJ1-5; 7 bases match TRBD1. The CDR3 length is 14 residues. In germline, CDR1 is WSHSY, CDR2 SAAADI. The V and J ends lost 8 bases and 5 bases, in that order; junction bases with no gene match: 9. CDR3: CASGDRALDQPQHF. The CDR3 bases are TGCGCCAGCGGAGACAGGGCCTTGGATCAGCCCCAGCATTTT.

The rearrangement joins TRBV19 to TRBJ2-1; D remains ambiguous. This CDR3 spans 13 amino acids. Trimming stripped 4 bases from V and 3 bases from J, with 7 bases between. CDR1 is LNHDA, CDR2 SQIVND, per germline (reference sequence). The CDR3 DNA reads TGTGCCAGTAGTACTGCCGGCTACAATGAGCAGTTCTTC. It specifies CASSTAGYNEQFF. The complete variable domain, with remaining parts taken from reference TRBV19 and TRBJ2-1, reads DGGITQSPKYLFRKEGQNVTLSCEQNLNHDAMYWYRQDPGQGLRLIYYSQIVNDFQKGDIAEGYSVSREKKESFPLTVTSAQKNPTAFYLCASSTAGYNEQFFGPGTRLTVL.

The rearrangement joins TRBV18 to TRBJ2-7; D may be TRBD1 (6 bases). The CDR3 is 16 amino acids. Germline-derived CDR1 and CDR2 are KGHSH and LQKENI. Trimming cost V 2 bases and J 5 bases, with 19 bases left between them. CDR3 in DNA: TGTGCCAGCTCACCAGCAGTCGGTTCCCAGGGGAACGAGCAGTACTTC. Amino acid sequence: CASSPAVGSQGNEQYF.

This rearrangement joins TRBV18 to TRBJ1-2; D not resolved. CDR3 size: 15 residues. Trimming pared 2 bases from V and 4 bases from J, leaving 14 bases between. CDR1 is KGHSH, CDR2 LQKENI, per germline. For the CDR3, the DNA is TGTGCCAGCTCACCATCCGGACGGGAGGGCTATGGCTACACCTTC. It translates to CASSPSGREGYGYTF.

The genes are TRBV5-6 and TRBJ2-7; the match to TRBD1 covers 10 bases. Germline CDR1 reads SGHDT; CDR2 reads YYEEEE. Trimming cost V 6 bases and J 4 bases; bases outside gene matches: 7. The length of the CDR3 is 14 residues. The CDR3 reads CASKPGQGPYEQYF. CDR3 bases: TGTGCCAGCAAGCCGGGACAGGGGCCTTACGAGCAGTACTTC.

This chain uses TRBV7-2 with TRBJ1-1; D possibly corresponds to TRBD1 (6 bases). V was shortened by 3 bases and J by 8 bases, with 13 bases between the two germline ends. Germline CDR1 reads SGHTA; CDR2 reads FQGNSA. This CDR3 comprises 13 residues. CDR3 protein: CASSFSRDMEAFF. The CDR3 DNA reads TGTGCCAGCAGCTTTAGTCGGGACATGGAAGCTTTCTTT.

The chain joins TRBV29-1 to TRBJ2-5, with TRBD2 as a possible D gene (6 bases). The CDR3 runs 14 residues. In germline, CDR1 is SQVTM, CDR2 ANQGSEA. The V end was cut by 7 bases, the J end by 2 bases, with 17 bases between. CDR3 DNA: TGCAGCGCTACGCCACTGGGACTTCAAGAGACCCAGTACTTC. It encodes CSATPLGLQETQYF.

This clone came up a few times. V and J are TRBV6-4 and TRBJ1-5; a possible D gene is TRBD1 (5 bases). Trimming took off 5 bases at V and 2 bases at J, with 10 bases between the two ends. This CDR3 has 14 residues. Germline CDR1 and CDR2: MRHNA and SNTAGT. The CDR3 sequence is CASSRDAGNQPQHF. The DNA of the CDR3 is TGTGCCAGCAGTCGGGACGCAGGCAATCAGCCCCAGCATTTT.

The V gene is TRBV10-3, the J gene TRBJ1-2; TRBD1 agrees at 7 bases. The CDR3 has 12 residues. CDR1 and CDR2 from the germline V gene are ENHRY and SYGVKD. V lost 5 bases to trimming and J lost 3 bases; unmatched junction nucleotides: 0. The CDR3 sequence: CAISTGDYGYTF. The CDR3 nucleotides are TGTGCCATCAGTACAGGGGACTATGGCTACACCTTC.

This sequence joins TRBV18 and TRBJ1-1; tentative D call: TRBD1 (6 bases). The V end lost 0 bases, the J end lost 3 bases, and 14 bases lay between the germline ends. The CDR3 runs to 16 residues. Germline CDR1 and CDR2: KGHSH and LQKENI. The CDR3 DNA follows: TGTGCCAGCTCACCACCAGGGGGGAATTCGGACACTGAAGCTTTCTTT. It codes for CASSPPGGNSDTEAFF. Drawing the rest from reference TRBV18 and TRBJ1-1, the complete variable domain is NAGVMQNPRHLVRRRGQEARLRCSPMKGHSHVYWYRQLPEEGLKFMVYLQKENIIDESGMPKERFSAEFPKEGPSILRIQQVVRGDSAAYFCASSPPGGNSDTEAFFGQGTRLTVV.

This rearrangement joins TRBV10-1 to TRBJ2-1; D might be TRBD2 (5 bases). Germline assignment: CDR1 WNHNN and CDR2 SYGVQD (reference sequence). Trimming removed 3 bases from V and 7 bases from J, with 10 bases in between. The CDR3 has 13 residues. CDR3 amino acids: CASSEQLGNEQFF. The CDR3 DNA is TGCGCCAGCAGTGAACAACTAGGTAATGAGCAGTTCTTC.